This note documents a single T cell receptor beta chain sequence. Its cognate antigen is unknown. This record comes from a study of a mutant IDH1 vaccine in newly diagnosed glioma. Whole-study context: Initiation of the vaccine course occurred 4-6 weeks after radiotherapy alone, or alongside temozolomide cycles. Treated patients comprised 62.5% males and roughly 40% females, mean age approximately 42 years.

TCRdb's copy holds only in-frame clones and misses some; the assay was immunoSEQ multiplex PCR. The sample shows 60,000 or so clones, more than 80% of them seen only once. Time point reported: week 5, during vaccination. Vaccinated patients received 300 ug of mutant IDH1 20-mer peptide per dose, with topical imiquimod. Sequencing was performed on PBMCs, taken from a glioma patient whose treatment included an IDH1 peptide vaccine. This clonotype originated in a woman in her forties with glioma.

CDR3 region: CATSTVGGGRGYTF. The CDR3, as DNA: TGTGCCACCAGCACCGTAGGGGGGGGGCGAGGCTACACCTTC. The J gene is TRBJ1-2, the V gene TRBV15, with D maybe TRBD1 (6 bases). V dropped 4 bases and J dropped 8 bases, with 17 bases sitting between them. CDR1 LNHNV and CDR2 YYDKDF come from the germline V gene (reference sequence). The length of the CDR3 is 14 residues.